This TCR beta chain originates from a study of shared clonotypes between healthy human individuals. Study background: Three CD4 naive, three CD4 memory, two CD8 naive and one CD8 memory plate were used per donor.

It was CD45RO-negative cells, positively selected for CCR7, that made up naive CD8 cells, with terminally differentiated effector memory CD45RA+ cells excluded. This CDR3 comprises 14 residues. CDR1 is LNHDA and CDR2 is SQIVND in the germline V gene (reference sequence). Trimming cost V 6 bases and J 5 bases; bases outside gene matches: 6. Researchers divided each subset's genomic DNA evenly across several immunoSEQ plates. This table comes from immunoSEQ multiplex PCR, and its TCRdb copy is limited to in-frame clones, with some not included. This table holds roughly 2 million clones, about 95% found once.

Sequenced sample: naive CD8+ T cells sorted from blood. The chain is built from TRBV19 and TRBJ1-5; 8 nucleotides agree with TRBD1. The sequence derives from a man in his late teens or twenties in good health. CDR3 protein: CASRNTGGDQPQHF. The CDR3 DNA reads as TGTGCCAGTAGGAACACAGGGGGGGATCAGCCCCAGCATTTT.